This TCR beta chain was sequenced during a study of vaccination effects on CD4 cells after COVID-19. Study context: BNT162b2 vaccine or mRNA-1273 vaccine was given to participants in two doses. Whole-study results and caveats: Cross-reactivity with common cold coronaviruses was shown by only 1 of 255 vaccine-induced clones in healthy vaccinees.

ViraFEST used viral peptide pools to expand antigen-specific CD4+ T cells before sequencing. Upon completion of 10 to 11 days in culture, CD4+ T cells were isolated. Prior SARS-CoV-2 infection was absent in the vaccine recipients, as shown by negative nucleocapsid antibodies. Days 3 and 7 saw half the medium replaced with IL-2 medium. Profiled with immunoSEQ multiplex PCR; TCRdb holds only in-frame clones, not every one. In the table there are 40,000 to 45,000 clones, just over 75% of which are singletons. Details on this clone: What it binds is not known.

Here the sequenced sample was CD4+ T cells from PBMCs cultured with SARS-CoV-2 spike peptides, taken before COVID-19 vaccination. The source is a human donor who received a COVID-19 vaccine.

CDR3 DNA: TGCAGCGTTGACGGGGATAACTATGGCTACACCTTC. This encodes CSVDGDNYGYTF. The chain recombines TRBV29-1 with TRBJ1-2; D not certain. CDR3 length: 12 residues. Trimming left V 3 bases short and J 1 base short, with 6 bases between. Germline loops: CDR1 SQVTM, CDR2 ANQGSEA.